Given below is one T cell receptor (beta chain) in context. What it binds is unknown. TCRalpha and TCRbeta libraries used 5'RACE with constant-segment primers and UMIs. TCRdb re-analysed the 5' RACE reads in MiXCR, keeping a single row per CDR3 protein. The table lists approximately 580,000 distinct CDR3 sequences, about 20% of them singletons, with around 13% in the top ten. This CDR3 comprises 17 residues. J gave up 8 bases and V 4 bases, and 12 bases lay outside the gene matches. Germline lookup yields CDR1 SEHNR and CDR2 FQNEAQ (reference sequence). This sample is part of a study of T-cell memory formation after mild COVID-19. Study results and limitations: There were some responding clones in pre-infection memory, which suggested that cross-reactive memory had joined. Among clones contracting day 15 to 85, CD4/CD8 was balanced, whereas later expanders leaned CD4+. Largely, contracting CD4+ clones fell within CM and EM, and contracting CD8+ clones within EMRA.

This rearrangement joins TRBV7-9 to TRBJ2-1, with 12 bases fitting TRBD2. Material: PBMCs or a T cell subset sorted from them (not recorded which). The source is an adult woman who had mild COVID-19 (a few samples of this study predate the infection). Cell type and time point are not known. DNA of the CDR3: TGTGCCAGCAGCTCGACTAGCGGGGGAACATTGGGGTATGAGCAGTTCTTC. It translates to CASSSTSGGTLGYEQFF.